This TCR beta chain was documented in a study of cytomegalovirus exposure and HLA in healthy donors. At the level of the study: From HLA-typed donors, an early data release held some 80 million unique TCRs. Findings of the study overall: The CMV antigen specificity of a few CMV-associated chains was confirmed through in vitro analysis.

The study ran its PCR with 60 Vbeta and 13 Jbeta primers. Repertoires were generated with immunoSEQ multiplex PCR, while TCRdb's copy carries only in-frame clones and drops some. The sample consists of some 90,000 clones, approximately 70% of them appearing once. Trimming cost V 3 bases and J 1 base, with 8 bases left between them. Germline assignment: CDR1 SGHRS and CDR2 YFSETQ. The CDR3 sequence is 13 residues long. In this sample, this clone turned up a few times. The antigen remains undetermined. The sample was PBMCs. The TCR was taken from a man in his sixties in good health and CMV-seronegative. J is TRBJ2-7 and V is TRBV5-1; weak D call: TRBD1 (6 bases). CDR3 bases: TGCGCCAGCAGCTCGGACAGTTCCTACGAGCAGTACTTC. Translation gives CASSSDSSYEQYF.